This section outlines one TCR beta chain sequence together with its context. Its target is not known. The length of the CDR3 is 16 residues. Germline CDR1 is WSHSY and CDR2 is SAAADI. Deletions cut 4 bases from V and 0 bases from J, with 13 bases between. The data stem from a study of cytomegalovirus exposure and HLA in healthy donors. Overall study context: Around 200 million T cells yielded some 100 million unique TCR beta sequences, as an earlier analysis found. Points from the study as a whole: In vitro confirmation showed three CMV-associated chains to be CMV antigen specific.

PCR used 60 Vbeta primers and 13 Jbeta primers. TCRdb's table, derived via immunoSEQ multiplex PCR, lists solely in-frame clones and lacks some. The sample lists around 150,000 clones, approximately 80% occurring once. The V call is TRBV10-2, the J call TRBJ2-1, with D tentatively TRBD1 (5 bases). The sequenced sample was PBMCs. The sequence was collected from a woman aged 40-49 years in good health and CMV-seropositive. CDR3 residues: CASSGLGAASYNEQFF. DNA of the CDR3: TGCGCCAGCAGTGGATTAGGGGCTGCCTCCTACAATGAGCAGTTCTTC.